The 10 T cell receptor beta chains given below trace back to one sample, sequenced in a study of vaccination and CD4 T cells after COVID-19. An Oncomine TCR Beta short-read assay was used to sequence the DNA from cultured CD4+ T cells. TCRdb reanalysed the PCR reads using MiXCR and keeps one entry per CDR3 protein. The repertoire has 6,200 or so distinct CDR3 sequences, about two thirds of them found once; the top ten carry 40% to 50%. The antigens for these receptors are not known. Treatment reported: approximately 10-day PBMC culture with coronavirus spike peptide pools or control peptides (ViraFEST assay). The material sequenced was CD4+ T cells from blood, cultured in vitro. All receptors derive from a human donor who had recovered from COVID-19.

The chain uses TRBV12-3 or TRBV12-4 and TRBJ1-2; D is ambiguous. This CDR3 spans 13 amino acids. Trimming shortened V by 4 bases and J by 8 bases, and 14 bases separated the two germline ends. CDR3 protein: CASSSGNGWGYTF. CDR3 DNA sequence: TGTGCCAGCAGTTCAGGCAATGGGTGGGGCTACACCTTC.

V and J are TRBV19 and TRBJ2-1, with D perhaps matching TRBD1 (5 bases). V was shortened by 4 bases and J by 12 bases, with 19 bases between the two germline ends. Germline CDR1 LNHDA, CDR2 SQIVND (reference sequence). The CDR3 totals 14 residues. The CDR3 region is CASSTRNRGRGQFF. CDR3 coding DNA: TGTGCCAGTAGTACCAGGAATAGGGGTAGGGGGCAGTTCTTC. The whole variable domain, filled in from reference TRBV19 and TRBJ2-1, reads DGGITQSPKYLFRKEGQNVTLSCEQNLNHDAMYWYRQDPGQGLRLIYYSQIVNDFQKGDIAEGYSVSREKKESFPLTVTSAQKNPTAFYLCASSTRNRGRGQFFGPGTRLTVL.

J is TRBJ2-1 and V is TRBV19; 7 bases line up with TRBD1. Trimming cost V 5 bases and J 1 base; bases outside gene matches: 8. Germline lookup yields CDR1 LNHDA and CDR2 SQIVND (reference sequence). There are 16 residues in the CDR3. The DNA of the CDR3 is TGTGCCAGTAGTCTCCCACCGGGACAGTCCTACAATGAGCAGTTCTTC. It specifies CASSLPPGQSYNEQFF.

V is TRBV6-1 and J is TRBJ2-7; D is unresolved. Germline V CDR1 and CDR2: MNHNS, SASEGT. Trimming removed 1 base from V and 0 bases from J, with 10 bases in between. There are 15 residues in the CDR3. In DNA, the CDR3 is TGTGCCAGCAGTGAAGTTCTCGCAAGCTCCTACGAGCAGTACTTC. Its protein is CASSEVLASSYEQYF.

This clonotype was seen just once. This chain's CDR3 is CASSFSGRGDEQFF. The CDR3 DNA reads as TGTGCCAGCAGTTTTAGCGGGAGAGGGGATGAGCAGTTCTTC. The chain links TRBV27 to TRBJ2-1; 9 nucleotides match TRBD2. The CDR3 totals 14 residues. With V trimmed by 3 bases and J by 8 bases, 5 bases remained unmatched. Germline V gene lookup returns CDR1 MNHEY and CDR2 SMNVEV (reference sequence).

The V call is TRBV20-1, the J call TRBJ1-2; a weak D match, TRBD1 (6 bases). Between the trimmed V and J ends, which lost 6 bases and 8 bases, there was a span of 13 bases. There are 11 residues in the CDR3. Per the germline V gene, CDR1 is DFQATT and CDR2 is SNEGSKA (reference sequence). CDR3 nucleotide sequence: TGCAGTGCCGGGGGGGCTGAGGGCTACACCTTC. Translated: CSAGGAEGYTF.

This clonotype showed up just a few times. The rearrangement uses TRBV15 and TRBJ1-2; 9 bases are shared with TRBD1. CDR3 length equals 15 residues. Per germline, CDR1 LNHNV and CDR2 YYDKDF (reference sequence). V shed 5 bases and J 7 bases; nucleotides not matched to a gene: 11. DNA of the CDR3: TGTGCCACCAGCTTCCGGGACAGGGTTAATGTTGGCTACACCTTC. Protein: CATSFRDRVNVGYTF.

By proportion, this clonotype is medium-sized (0.01 to 0.1%). The chain uses TRBV18 and TRBJ2-3; the match to TRBD1 covers 12 bases. Unmatched junction bases numbered 5, after V lost 4 bases and J lost 3 bases. Germline V gives CDR1 KGHSH, CDR2 LQKENI. The CDR3 consists of 16 residues. CDR3 DNA: TGTGCCAGCTCACTGGGACAGGGGGCGCTTACAGATACGCAGTATTTT. Protein sequence: CASSLGQGALTDTQYF.

CDR3 in DNA: TGCGCCAGCAGCCAAGGGCCGACAGGCCGTAGCACAGATACGCAGTATTTT. It specifies CASSQGPTGRSTDTQYF. The V gene is TRBV4-1, the J gene TRBJ2-3; maybe TRBD1 (6 bases). Germline values: CDR1 MGHRA, CDR2 YSYEKL. This CDR3 comprises 17 residues. The V end was cut by 1 base, the J end by 0 bases, with 14 bases between.

The chain recombines TRBV20-1 with TRBJ2-1; 13 bases are a match to TRBD2. The junction had 2 bases not matched to a gene; V was cut back by 1 base and J by 5 bases. Per germline, CDR1 DFQATT and CDR2 SNEGSKA (reference sequence). This CDR3 is built from 15 residues. Here the CDR3 reads CSARGTSGGNNEQFF. As DNA, the CDR3 is TGCAGTGCTAGAGGGACTAGCGGGGGTAACAATGAGCAGTTCTTC.